This T cell receptor beta chain comes out of a study of blood T cell repertoires in COVID-19. Study as a whole: Specimens from acute and convalescent COVID-19 originated in the United States, Italy and Spain.

The V end was cut by 3 bases, the J end by 2 bases, with 12 bases between. Per germline, CDR1 SGDLS and CDR2 YYNGEE. This CDR3 is 16 amino acids long. Libraries were prepared by immunoSEQ multiplex PCR; TCRdb keeps only in-frame clonotypes and omits some of them. The sample records 43,000 or so clones, around 88% being singletons. V gene TRBV9 combines with J gene TRBJ2-6, with D possibly being TRBD1 (6 bases). The sample was peripheral blood. The receptor comes from a woman of 80 years or more with acute or convalescent COVID-19. Here the CDR3 DNA reads TGTGCCAGCAGCGAAACAGGGACGACTGGGGCCAACGTCCTGACTTTC. As protein: CASSETGTTGANVLTF.